A selection of T cell receptor beta chains follows, all from one sample in a study of blood T cell repertoires in COVID-19. Data came from immunoSEQ multiplex PCR; TCRdb stores just in-frame clones and leaves some out. Altogether around 240,000 clones are present, just under 85% being singletons, with the ten largest covering approximately 1.9%. Sequencing used peripheral blood. These receptors were taken from a woman older than 75 with acute or convalescent COVID-19. The CDR3 runs from the conserved cysteine through the conserved F or W. Fields, in order: V gene, J gene, clone size, D gene, CDR3 protein, CDR3 DNA. D genes are given only for firm matches. Only some rows state a clone size, as once, few, many or a class for expanded clones.

TRBV19,TRBJ2-7,NA,TRBD1,CASSGDSRYEQYF,TGTGCCAGTAGTGGGGACAGCCGTTACGAGCAGTACTTC
TRBV25-1,TRBJ1-2,NA,TRBD1,CASSRSGTGGYGYTF,TGTGCCAGCAGTCGATCCGGGACAGGGGGCTATGGCTACACCTTC
TRBV11-2,TRBJ2-3,NA,NA,CASSSGRNRVSDTQYF,TGTGCCAGCAGCTCCGGTCGGAATCGGGTGTCAGATACGCAGTATTTT
TRBV4-1,TRBJ2-7,NA,TRBD1,CASSPQGQGPYEQYF,TGCGCCAGCAGCCCGCAGGGACAGGGGCCCTACGAGCAGTACTTC
TRBV5-1,TRBJ1-1,NA,NA,CASSFYRRNTEAFF,TGCGCCAGCAGCTTCTACAGGCGGAACACTGAAGCTTTCTTT
TRBV9,TRBJ2-6,NA,NA,CASSPRQGLSSGANVLTF,TGTGCCAGCAGCCCCCGACAGGGACTCTCTTCTGGGGCCAACGTCCTGACTTTC
TRBV5-1,TRBJ1-1,NA,TRBD1,CASFGQGAGGTEAFF,TGCGCCAGCTTCGGACAGGGGGCAGGGGGCACTGAAGCTTTCTTT
TRBV7-9,TRBJ1-4,few,NA,CASSPGYNEKLFF,TGTGCCAGCAGCCCAGGGTATAATGAAAAACTGTTTTTT
TRBV19,TRBJ2-6,NA,NA,CASKEQGSGANVLTF,TGTGCCAGTAAAGAACAGGGTTCTGGGGCCAACGTCCTGACTTTC
TRBV24-1,TRBJ2-1,NA,TRBD2,CATSDPSGGSDEQFF,TGTGCCACCAGTGATCCTAGCGGGGGGTCGGATGAGCAGTTCTTC
TRBV19,TRBJ1-3,NA,TRBD1,CASTRTGVLSGNTIYF,TGTGCCAGTACCCGGACAGGGGTTCTCTCTGGAAACACCATATATTTT
TRBV3-1/TRBV3-2,TRBJ1-1,few,NA,CASSQGLASTEAFF,TGTGCCAGCAGCCAAGGGTTAGCAAGCACTGAAGCTTTCTTT
TRBV2,TRBJ1-4,NA,NA,CASSTSSTNEKLFF,TGTGCCAGCAGTACGAGCTCAACTAATGAAAAACTGTTTTTT
TRBV5-1,TRBJ2-1,once,NA,CASSLGYFNEQFF,TGCGCCAGCAGCTTGGGCTACTTCAATGAGCAGTTCTTC
TRBV4-3,TRBJ2-2,NA,TRBD1,CASSQVTFRTGAVRGELFF,TGCGCCAGCAGCCAAGTTACCTTCAGGACAGGGGCTGTCAGGGGGGAGCTGTTTTTT
TRBV2,TRBJ1-6,NA,TRBD1,CASSELPGGINSPLHF,TGTGCCAGCAGTGAACTTCCAGGGGGCATCAATTCACCCCTCCACTTT
TRBV7-3,TRBJ2-1,few,TRBD1,CASQRGQGAGEQFF,TGTGCCAGCCAGCGAGGACAGGGGGCAGGTGAGCAGTTCTTC
TRBV6-5,TRBJ2-7,NA,TRBD1,CASRTGNYEQYF,TGTGCCAGCAGGACAGGGAACTACGAGCAGTACTTC
TRBV5-5,TRBJ2-7,few,TRBD1,CASALKGAQDEQYF,TGTGCCAGCGCCCTCAAGGGGGCGCAGGACGAGCAGTACTTC
TRBV4-3,TRBJ2-5,once,NA,CASSLGLANGETQYF,TGCGCCAGCAGCCTAGGGCTAGCGAATGGAGAGACCCAGTACTTC
TRBV5-6,TRBJ2-3,once,NA,CASSPARTNAWADTQYF,TGTGCCAGCAGCCCGGCAAGGACTAATGCGTGGGCAGATACGCAGTATTTT
TRBV5-5,TRBJ1-2,NA,TRBD1,CASSLGPPDREGGVGYTF,TGTGCCAGCAGCTTGGGACCCCCTGACCGGGAAGGGGGCGTTGGCTACACCTTC
TRBV19,TRBJ2-3,NA,TRBD1,CASSIWGQESTDTQYF,TGTGCCAGTAGTATTTGGGGACAGGAAAGCACAGATACGCAGTATTTT
TRBV6-5,TRBJ1-2,few,TRBD1,CASSTNRGGDYGYTF,TGTGCCAGCAGTACAAACAGGGGTGGTGACTATGGCTACACCTTC
TRBV7-9,TRBJ1-1,NA,TRBD1,CASSLGDRGQEAFF,TGTGCCAGCAGCTTAGGGGATAGGGGGCAAGAAGCTTTCTTT
TRBV18,TRBJ2-2,NA,TRBD1,CASSSDRGDTGELFF,TGTGCCAGCTCATCCGACAGGGGAGACACCGGGGAGCTGTTTTTT
TRBV7-2,TRBJ2-7,NA,NA,CASSLVGLASYEQYF,TGTGCCAGCAGCTTAGTAGGTCTAGCGTCCTACGAGCAGTACTTC
TRBV3-1/TRBV3-2,TRBJ1-4,NA,NA,CASSPRDLRGGVFF,TGTGCCAGCAGCCCGCGGGACCTAAGGGGAGGGGTGTTTTTT
TRBV30,TRBJ1-2,NA,TRBD1,CAWRGTGRSGGYTF,TGTGCCTGGAGGGGGACAGGGAGGTCAGGAGGCTACACCTTC
TRBV2,TRBJ1-6,NA,TRBD1,CASSEGTGYNSPLHF,TGTGCCAGCAGTGAAGGGACAGGGTATAATTCACCCCTCCACTTT
TRBV14,TRBJ1-2,NA,TRBD1,CASSLTGTRTGEGYTF,TGTGCCAGCAGCCTGACTGGGACCCGGACAGGGGAAGGCTACACCTTC
TRBV12-5,TRBJ2-7,NA,NA,CASGSRTSGGSYEQYF,TGTGCTAGTGGTTCCCGTACTTCAGGGGGGTCTTACGAGCAGTACTTC
TRBV20-1,TRBJ1-2,once,NA,CSASTRESYGYTF,TGCAGTGCTAGTACCCGGGAGAGCTATGGCTACACCTTC
TRBV25-1,TRBJ2-2,NA,TRBD1,CASIDRVGTGELFF,TGTGCCAGCATCGACAGGGTGGGGACCGGGGAGCTGTTTTTT
TRBV19,TRBJ2-3,NA,TRBD2,CASSTAASGASTDTQYF,TGTGCCAGTAGTACTGCGGCTAGCGGAGCTTCCACAGATACGCAGTATTTT
TRBV18,TRBJ2-7,few,TRBD1,CASSPGTGSLYEQYF,TGTGCCAGCTCACCAGGGACAGGGTCTTTGTACGAGCAGTACTTC
TRBV6-4,TRBJ2-1,NA,TRBD1,CASSLTGTGDNEQFF,TGTGCCAGCAGTCTCACCGGGACAGGGGACAATGAGCAGTTCTTC
TRBV6-1,TRBJ2-2,NA,NA,CASSEARSVGELFF,TGTGCCAGCAGTGAAGCACGGTCTGTCGGGGAGCTGTTTTTT
TRBV29-1,TRBJ1-1,once,TRBD1,CSVPDRVGTEAFF,TGCAGCGTTCCGGACAGGGTTGGCACTGAAGCTTTCTTT
TRBV7-2,TRBJ1-2,once,NA,CASSFATGSYGYTF,TGTGCCAGCAGCTTCGCCACAGGGAGCTATGGCTACACCTTC
TRBV5-6,TRBJ2-3,NA,NA,CASSGRGRGDTQYF,TGTGCCAGCAGCGGGCGGGGGCGCGGAGATACGCAGTATTTT
TRBV6-6,TRBJ1-1,NA,TRBD1,CASRDRGLSTEAFF,TGTGCCAGCCGGGACAGGGGGTTAAGCACTGAAGCTTTCTTT
TRBV4-3,TRBJ1-2,NA,TRBD1,CASSRLSGTDNYGYTF,TGCGCCAGCAGCCGGTTATCCGGGACAGATAACTATGGCTACACCTTC
TRBV21-1,TRBJ1-5,NA,NA,CASSQDIPQPQHF,TGTGCCAGCAGCCAGGACATACCTCAGCCCCAGCATTTT
TRBV7-2,TRBJ2-1,once,TRBD2,CASRRTSGGASYNEQFF,TGTGCCAGCAGAAGGACTAGCGGGGGGGCCTCCTACAATGAGCAGTTCTTC
TRBV5-5,TRBJ2-7,NA,TRBD1,CASSLGQGLGEQYF,TGTGCCAGCAGCTTGGGACAGGGGTTAGGGGAGCAGTACTTC
TRBV19,TRBJ2-1,NA,TRBD2,CASSKTSGRMDEQFF,TGTGCCAGTAGTAAGACTAGCGGGAGAATGGATGAGCAGTTCTTC
TRBV19,TRBJ2-1,NA,TRBD2,CASSKGGTSGRGGNEQFF,TGTGCCAGTAGTAAAGGCGGGACTAGCGGGAGGGGAGGCAATGAGCAGTTCTTC